This TCR beta chain originates from a study of blood T cell repertoires in COVID-19. Across the whole study: PBMCs, B-cell-depleted T cells, or T cells provided the cDNA or gDNA that made up the material.

The assay was immunoSEQ multiplex PCR, and TCRdb's table has in-frame clones only and misses some. This repertoire shows roughly 250,000 clones, around 89% found once; its top ten account for approximately 0.84%. Germline assignment: CDR1 SGHAT and CDR2 FQNNGV. The CDR3 runs to 16 residues. The V gene lost 1 base and the J gene lost 1 base, with 10 bases spanning the gap. The receptor was derived from a man aged 30 to 39 with acute or convalescent COVID-19. The specimen sequenced was peripheral blood. J is TRBJ1-4 and V is TRBV11-2; D is uncertain. The CDR3 is CASSLGRILTNEKLFF. CDR3 nucleotides: TGTGCCAGCAGCTTAGGCAGGATTCTAACTAATGAAAAACTGTTTTTT. Variable domain in full (rest from reference TRBV11-2 and TRBJ1-4): EAGVAQSPRYKIIEKRQSVAFWCNPISGHATLYWYQQILGQGPKLLIQFQNNGVVDDSQLPKDRFSAERLKGVDSTLKIQPAKLEDSAVYLCASSLGRILTNEKLFFGSGTQLSVL.